This T cell receptor beta chain was captured by sequencing in a study of T cell responses to AZD1222 COVID-19 vaccine. Findings of the study overall: The reported proportion of spike-specific TCRs targeting unmutated variant regions was nearly half. The study sampled repertoires only after the peak T cell response. Clonal diversity was possibly underestimated, and white British individuals and females predominated among donors.

This clone has a handful of counts. The antigen is unknown. Germline V lookup: CDR1 SGHRS, CDR2 YFSETQ. The trim removed 2 bases at V and 6 bases at J, leaving 5 bases unmatched. This CDR3 is built from 15 residues. This table comes from immunoSEQ multiplex PCR, and its TCRdb copy is limited to in-frame clones, with some not included. The sample has about 160,000 clones; more than 70% are singletons. Specimen: peripheral blood, collected on day 0 of AZD1222 vaccination. The TCR was taken from an adult in good health. This rearrangement joins TRBV5-1 to TRBJ2-2, with 9 bases fitting TRBD1. The chain's CDR3 is CASSFRTGVAGELFF. The CDR3 DNA is TGCGCCAGCAGCTTCCGGACAGGGGTCGCCGGGGAGCTGTTTTTT.